This TCR beta chain is drawn from a study of vaccination effects on CD4 cells after COVID-19. Study-wide context: Sampling occurred a median 72 days post second dose, range 14 to 241. Study outcomes and limitations: In vaccinees who were healthy, merely 1 out of 255 vaccine-induced clones cross-reacted with common cold coronaviruses.

Measured with immunoSEQ multiplex PCR; TCRdb has only the in-frame clones, and not every one. This table has about 39,000 clones, about two thirds appearing once. CDR1 and CDR2 (germline): KGHSH, LQKENI. The CDR3 is 13 residues long. V was clipped by 4 bases and J by 7 bases; unmatched bases: 0. Subsequent to a culture period of less than twelve days, CD4+ T cells were isolated. Of the BNT162b2 and mRNA-1273 vaccines, participants received two doses of one or the other. As for this clone: Its antigen is still unknown.

The gene calls are TRBV18 and TRBJ1-6; TRBD1 agrees at 8 bases. The starting material was CD4+ T cells from PBMCs cultured without peptide, obtained after COVID-19 vaccination. This sequence originates from a human donor who received a COVID-19 vaccine. DNA of the CDR3: TGTGCCAGCTCACGGGACAGGAATTCACCCCTCCACTTT. Translated, it gives CASSRDRNSPLHF.